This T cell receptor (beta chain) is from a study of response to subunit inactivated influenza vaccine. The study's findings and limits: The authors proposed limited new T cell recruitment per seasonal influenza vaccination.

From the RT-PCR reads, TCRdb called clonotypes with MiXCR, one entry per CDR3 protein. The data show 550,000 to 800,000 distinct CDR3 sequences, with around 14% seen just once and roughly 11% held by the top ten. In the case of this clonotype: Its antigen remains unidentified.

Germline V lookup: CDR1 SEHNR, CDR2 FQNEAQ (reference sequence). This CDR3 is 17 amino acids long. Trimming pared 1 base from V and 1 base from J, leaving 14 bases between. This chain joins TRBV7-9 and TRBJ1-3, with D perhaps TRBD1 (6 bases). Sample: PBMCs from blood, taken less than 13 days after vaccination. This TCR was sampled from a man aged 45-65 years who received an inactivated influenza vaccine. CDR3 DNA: TGTGCCAGCAGCTTAGGATGGGGGGCCACTTCTGGAAACACCATATATTTT. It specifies CASSLGWGATSGNTIYF.